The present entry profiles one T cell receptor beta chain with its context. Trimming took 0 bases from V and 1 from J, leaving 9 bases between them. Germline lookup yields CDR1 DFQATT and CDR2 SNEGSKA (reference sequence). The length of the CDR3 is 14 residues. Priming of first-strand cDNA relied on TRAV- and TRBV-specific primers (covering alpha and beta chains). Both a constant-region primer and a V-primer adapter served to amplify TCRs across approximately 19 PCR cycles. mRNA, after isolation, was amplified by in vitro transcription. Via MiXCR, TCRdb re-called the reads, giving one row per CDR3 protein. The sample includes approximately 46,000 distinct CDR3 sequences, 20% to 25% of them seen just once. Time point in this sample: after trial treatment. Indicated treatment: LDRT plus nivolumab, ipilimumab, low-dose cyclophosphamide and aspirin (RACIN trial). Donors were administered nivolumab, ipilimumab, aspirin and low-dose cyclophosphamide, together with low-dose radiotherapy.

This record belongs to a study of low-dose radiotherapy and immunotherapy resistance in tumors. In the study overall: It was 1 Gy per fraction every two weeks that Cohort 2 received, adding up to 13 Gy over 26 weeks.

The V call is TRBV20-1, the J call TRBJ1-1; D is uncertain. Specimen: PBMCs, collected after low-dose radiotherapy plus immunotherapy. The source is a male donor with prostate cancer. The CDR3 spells CSARESSGNTEAFF. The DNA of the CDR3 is TGCAGTGCTAGAGAAAGCTCGGGGAACACTGAAGCTTTCTTT.